The 28 T cell receptor beta chains presented below share a single source sample, sequenced in a study of T cell changes during pregnancy in multiple sclerosis. Repertoires were generated with immunoSEQ multiplex PCR, while TCRdb's copy carries only in-frame clones and drops some. This table has about 35,000 clones, over 90% appearing once. Sequencing was performed on CD4+ T cells from peripheral blood mononuclear cells, taken in the third trimester of pregnancy. The receptors were gathered from a female donor in good health, enrolled as a control in a pregnancy study.

The V gene is TRBV7-9, the J gene TRBJ2-3; the match to TRBD2 covers 12 bases. CDR1 is SEHNR and CDR2 is FQNEAQ in the germline V gene (reference sequence). CDR3 length: 16 residues. Germline trimming cut 5 bases from V and 3 bases from J; bases unmatched to any gene: 6. This CDR3 reads CASSPSGGARTDTQYF. The CDR3 DNA follows: TGTGCCAGCAGCCCTAGCGGGGGGGCCCGGACAGATACGCAGTATTTT. The whole variable domain, remainder taken from reference TRBV7-9 and TRBJ2-3, is DTGVSQNPRHKITKRGQNVTFRCDPISEHNRLYWYRQTLGQGPEFLTYFQNEAQLEKSRLLSDRFSAERPKGSFSTLEIQRTEQGDSAMYLCASSPSGGARTDTQYFGPGTRLTVL.

This chain uses TRBV2 with TRBJ1-2, with a possible D match to TRBD1 (6 bases). Between the trimmed V and J ends, which lost 0 bases and 4 bases, there was a span of 9 bases. Germline CDR1 reads SNHLY; CDR2 reads FYNNEI. The CDR3 runs to 14 residues. The CDR3: CASSEARGAYGYTF. CDR3 in DNA: TGTGCCAGCAGTGAAGCGCGGGGGGCCTATGGCTACACCTTC.

The chain is built from TRBV18 and TRBJ1-4; D unresolved. The germline V and J ends were trimmed by 5 bases and 7 bases, with 8 bases remaining between them. There are 12 residues in the CDR3. CDR1 is KGHSH, CDR2 LQKENI, per germline. The CDR3 coding sequence is TGTGCCAGCTCAGGGAGTGCTGAAAAACTGTTTTTT. Encoded protein: CASSGSAEKLFF.

The chain couples TRBV5-4 to TRBJ1-1; D is perhaps TRBD1 (6 bases). CDR3 length: 14 amino acids. The germline V and J ends were trimmed by 5 bases and 0 bases, with 11 bases remaining between them. Looked up from germline, CDR1 is SGHNT and CDR2 is YYREEE (reference sequence). As DNA, the CDR3 is TGTGCCAGCAGACCCAGGACAGTGAACACTGAAGCTTTCTTT. It codes for CASRPRTVNTEAFF. Based on the CDR3 plus reference TRBV5-4 and TRBJ1-1, the full variable domain is ETGVTQSPTHLIKTRGQQVTLRCSSQSGHNTVSWYQQALGQGPQFIFQYYREEENGRGNFPPRFSGLQFPNYSSELNVNALELDDSALYLCASRPRTVNTEAFFGQGTRLTVV.

The V call is TRBV5-1, the J call TRBJ2-2; D may be TRBD1 (6 bases). The V gene's germline CDR1 is SGHRS and CDR2 YFSETQ. The length of the CDR3 is 15 residues. V shed 2 bases and J shed 6 bases, with 14 bases lying between them. In DNA form, the CDR3 reads TGCGCCAGCAGCTTTTGGGACATCCAGGCCGGGGAGCTGTTTTTT. This gives the protein CASSFWDIQAGELFF.

This clone was picked up one time. V and J are TRBV18 and TRBJ1-2, with a possible D match to TRBD1 (5 bases). The V gene's germline CDR1 is KGHSH and CDR2 LQKENI. The CDR3 contains 14 residues. With 2 bases removed from V and 5 bases from J, the gap between germline ends came to 12 bases. Written as DNA, the CDR3 is TGTGCCAGCTCACCAACCGGGGGGACGTATGGCTACACCTTC. Its translation: CASSPTGGTYGYTF.

The genes are TRBV6-5 and TRBJ2-1, with TRBD1 matching over 9 bases. The ends lost 6 bases at V and 3 bases at J; junction bases unmatched: 6. Per germline, CDR1 MNHEY and CDR2 SVGAGI. The CDR3 extends over 15 amino acids. CDR3 nucleotides: TGTGCCAGCAGCCGAGACAGGGGGTTCTACAATGAGCAGTTCTTC. This sequence encodes CASSRDRGFYNEQFF.

J is TRBJ1-2 and V is TRBV5-1; TRBD1 is a possible D gene (5 bases). CDR3 length equals 13 residues. Germline V gene sequence: CDR1 SGHRS, CDR2 YFSETQ. V was clipped by 3 bases and J by 8 bases, with 14 bases between them. The CDR3 loop reads CASSYGTAGGYTF. The CDR3 region has the DNA TGCGCCAGCAGCTATGGGACTGCCGGGGGCTACACCTTC.

The V gene is TRBV6-1, the J gene TRBJ1-5; the match to TRBD1 covers 8 bases. Germline-derived CDR1 and CDR2 are MNHNS and SASEGT. This CDR3 has 15 residues. Trimming at V came to 6 bases and at J to 6 bases, leaving 10 bases not matched to a gene. DNA of the CDR3: TGTGCCAGCAGCCCGGGACAGGTTAGTCGTCAGCCCCAGCATTTT. Amino acids: CASSPGQVSRQPQHF.

This chain's CDR3 is CASSLYNNQPQHF. The DNA for the CDR3 is TGTGCCAGCAGCTTGTACAACAATCAGCCCCAGCATTTT. The chain couples TRBV7-8 to TRBJ1-5; D is uncertain. The CDR3 spans 13 residues. With 3 bases removed from V and 3 bases from J, the gap between germline ends came to 6 bases. Germline V gene lookup returns CDR1 SGHVS and CDR2 FQNEAQ.

The rearrangement joins TRBV5-1 to TRBJ1-4, with 8 nucleotides matching TRBD1. Germline trimming cut 2 bases from V and 4 bases from J; bases unmatched to any gene: 1. This CDR3 has 14 residues. Germline CDR1 SGHRS, CDR2 YFSETQ. The CDR3 is CASSFTGGNEKLFF. DNA for the CDR3: TGCGCCAGCAGCTTCACAGGGGGTAATGAAAAACTGTTTTTT.

V is TRBV4-3 and J is TRBJ1-1; D is unclear. The CDR3 spans 15 residues. V lost 1 base and J lost 0, with 9 bases in between. Germline V gene sequence: CDR1 LGHNA, CDR2 YSLEER. The CDR3 here is CASSQVNTMNTEAFF. The CDR3 DNA follows: TGCGCCAGCAGCCAAGTGAACACGATGAACACTGAAGCTTTCTTT.

The V gene is TRBV7-2, the J gene TRBJ2-3; 8 bases agree with TRBD2. V lost 4 bases, J lost 8 bases, and 8 bases stayed unmatched. Germline lookup yields CDR1 SGHTA and CDR2 FQGNSA. The CDR3 contains 14 residues. In DNA form, the CDR3 reads TGTGCCAGCAGCTCCCGAGCGGGGGAGGGTACGCAGTATTTT. It yields the protein CASSSRAGEGTQYF.

The chain has TRBV11-2 and TRBJ1-3, with D possibly being TRBD1 (6 bases). The CDR3 loop spans 14 amino acids. Looked up from germline, CDR1 is SGHAT and CDR2 is FQNNGV. V dropped 5 bases and J dropped 2 bases, with 10 bases sitting between them. Here the CDR3 reads CASSHGTPGNTIYF. CDR3 DNA sequence: TGTGCCAGCAGCCACGGGACACCTGGAAACACCATATATTTT.

The chain is built from TRBV6-6 and TRBJ1-2; 7 bases align to TRBD1. Germline values: CDR1 MNHNY, CDR2 SVGAGI (reference sequence). There are 16 residues in the CDR3. J gave up 0 bases and V 7 bases, and 11 bases lay outside the gene matches. The DNA of the CDR3 is TGTGCCAGCACCCTTCCCCAGGGGGGATCTAACTATGGCTACACCTTC. It translates to CASTLPQGGSNYGYTF.

The gene calls are TRBV6-1 and TRBJ1-5; tentative D call: TRBD1 (5 bases). Trimming cost V 2 bases and J 0 bases, with 11 bases left between them. The CDR3 extends over 16 amino acids. Looked up from germline, CDR1 is MNHNS and CDR2 is SASEGT. This CDR3 is CASSERRGYSNQPQHF. The CDR3 bases are TGTGCCAGCAGTGAAAGGAGGGGATATAGCAATCAGCCCCAGCATTTT.

The chain combines TRBV30 with TRBJ1-6, with 7 positions matching TRBD1. V shed 1 base, J shed 10 bases, and the junction held 4 bases outside the gene matches. The CDR3 sequence is 13 residues long. The germline V gene encodes CDR1 GTSNPN and CDR2 SVGIG (reference sequence). CDR3 coding DNA: TGTGCCTGGAGTGCGGGACAGTACTCACCCCTCCACTTT. The encoded protein is CAWSAGQYSPLHF.

The J gene is TRBJ2-5, the V gene TRBV2, with TRBD2 matching over 8 bases. Germline-derived CDR1 and CDR2 are SNHLY and FYNNEI. The J segment lost 5 bases and the V segment lost 3 bases, leaving 14 bases of the junction unmatched. The CDR3 loop spans 17 amino acids. CDR3 nucleotides: TGTGCCAGCAGTGAGCGGGGACGGGGGGGTCGAGGGGAGACCCAGTACTTC. As protein: CASSERGRGGRGETQYF.

The chain links TRBV4-3 to TRBJ1-5; 7 nucleotides match TRBD1. Germline CDR1 is LGHNA and CDR2 is YSLEER. The CDR3 consists of 15 residues. V gave up 2 bases and J gave up 5 bases; unmatched junction bases: 6. CDR3 region: CASSQTGTADQPQHF. In nucleotides, the CDR3 is TGCGCCAGCAGCCAAACCGGGACAGCCGATCAGCCCCAGCATTTT.

In this sample, this clone turned up once. The J gene is TRBJ2-7, the V gene TRBV30, with a weak D call TRBD2 (5 bases). The germline V gene has CDR1 GTSNPN and CDR2 SVGIG (reference sequence). The length of the CDR3 is 11 residues. The ends were cut back, 4 bases at V and 3 bases at J, with 7 bases in the middle. The CDR3 bases are TGTGCCTGGACTCGGGACTACGAGCAGTACTTC. It translates to CAWTRDYEQYF.

The chain recombines TRBV4-1 with TRBJ2-5; 9 nucleotides agree with TRBD1. The junction had 5 bases not matched to a gene; V was cut back by 1 base and J by 5 bases. This CDR3 has 15 residues. Germline values: CDR1 MGHRA, CDR2 YSYEKL. CDR3 sequence reads: CASSQVGTGRETQYF. DNA for the CDR3: TGCGCCAGCAGCCAAGTTGGGACAGGGCGTGAGACCCAGTACTTC.

The J gene is TRBJ1-1, the V gene TRBV6-5; D remains ambiguous. Germline CDR1 and CDR2: MNHEY and SVGAGI. The CDR3 totals 14 residues. V lost 5 bases, J lost 0 bases, and 10 bases lay in between. The chain's CDR3 is CASSEVFLNTEAFF. CDR3 DNA sequence: TGTGCCAGCAGTGAGGTATTTCTGAACACTGAAGCTTTCTTT.

The V gene is TRBV18, the J gene TRBJ1-6; 7 bases map to TRBD1. The CDR3 runs to 15 residues. The V gene end was trimmed by 6 bases and the J gene end by 9 bases; junction bases not matched to a gene: 11. Germline V CDR1 and CDR2: KGHSH, LQKENI. The CDR3 sequence: CASSTGTEAGSPLHF. As DNA, the CDR3 is TGTGCCAGCTCTACCGGGACAGAAGCAGGTTCACCCCTCCACTTT.

This chain joins TRBV7-9 and TRBJ1-4; 9 nucleotides align to TRBD1. V lost 6 bases and J lost 5; bases outside the gene matches: 4. CDR3 size: 14 residues. Looked up from germline, CDR1 is SEHNR and CDR2 is FQNEAQ (reference sequence). CDR3 sequence: CASSSDRGNEKLFF. The DNA for the CDR3 is TGTGCCAGCAGTTCCGACAGGGGGAATGAAAAACTGTTTTTT.

J is TRBJ2-7 and V is TRBV2, with 7 bases matching TRBD2. The length of the CDR3 is 12 residues. J was trimmed by 7 bases and V by 4 bases; bases with no gene match: 4. From germline, CDR1 is SNHLY and CDR2 FYNNEI. CDR3 protein: CASSGGGREQYF. CDR3 coding DNA: TGTGCCAGCAGTGGCGGGGGAAGGGAGCAGTACTTC.

The J gene is TRBJ1-6, the V gene TRBV7-2; TRBD1 aligns across 10 bases. The CDR3 length is 15 residues. V shed 5 bases and J 9 bases; nucleotides not matched to a gene: 7. Germline loops: CDR1 SGHTA, CDR2 FQGNSA. CDR3 region: CASSARDRGGSPLHF. Written as DNA, the CDR3 is TGTGCCAGCAGCGCCCGGGACAGGGGCGGTTCACCCCTCCACTTT. Full variable domain (remainder filled in from reference TRBV7-2 and TRBJ1-6): GAGVSQSPSNKVTEKGKDVELRCDPISGHTALYWYRQSLGQGLEFLIYFQGNSAPDKSGLPSDRFSAERTGGSVSTLTIQRTQQEDSAVYLCASSARDRGGSPLHFGNGTRLTVT.

The chain joins TRBV4-3 to TRBJ2-5; no reliable D call. This CDR3 contains 13 residues. Germline CDR1 and CDR2: LGHNA and YSLEER. Between the trimmed V and J ends, which lost 0 bases and 4 bases, there was a span of 6 bases. The CDR3 region has the DNA TGCGCCAGCAGCCAAGATCGAGGAGAGACCCAGTACTTC. The encoded protein is CASSQDRGETQYF.

The chain recombines TRBV19 with TRBJ2-7; TRBD1 agrees at 8 bases. The V gene's germline CDR1 is LNHDA and CDR2 SQIVND (reference sequence). V lost 7 bases to trimming and J lost 2 bases; unmatched junction nucleotides: 7. The length of the CDR3 is 14 residues. Here the CDR3 reads CASIQGQAPYEQYF. CDR3 bases: TGTGCCAGTATTCAGGGACAGGCCCCCTACGAGCAGTACTTC.